This TCR beta chain derives from a study of OX40 agonist ivuxolimab in advanced cancers. Study details: Patients were about 83% male with ages roughly 20 to 90, mean roughly 55.

Study results and limitations: Blood T cells, both CD4+ and CD8+, expanded clonally by week 6 at 0.1 to 3.0 mg/kg. CD8+ T cells (on average) carried more expanded clones than CD4+ T cells. Which antigen the expanded peripheral T cells recognized is unknown.

Germline assignment: CDR1 ENHRY and CDR2 SYGVKD. This CDR3 is 16 amino acids long. Trimming at V came to 6 bases and at J to 0 bases, leaving 9 bases not matched to a gene. Assay used: immunoSEQ multiplex PCR; TCRdb lists only in-frame clones, some missing. This repertoire shows some 150,000 clones, just over 90% found once; its top ten account for approximately 0.93%. To note about this clone: The antigen remains unidentified.

This sequence joins TRBV10-3 and TRBJ2-3; 7 nucleotides line up with TRBD2. The TCR sequence derives from an adult with an advanced solid tumor such as melanoma, head and neck, liver or kidney cancer. The sample was CD4+ or CD8+ T cells sorted from blood, taken in a trial of the OX40 agonist ivuxolimab. CDR3 bases: TGTGCCATCAGCTCCGGGACTACGGCGAGCACAGATACGCAGTATTTT. Residues: CAISSGTTASTDTQYF.